In its sample, the clone carrying this T cell receptor (beta chain) was seen once. Its antigen is unknown. This entry is derived from a study of neoadjuvant nivolumab and ipilimumab in lung cancer. Study-level information: The combination arm added day-1 ipilimumab 1 mg/kg to nivolumab 3 mg/kg on days 1, 15, 29. General study results and limits: Pretherapy blood TCR richness correlated positively with resected tumor richness. Resected tumors had greater TCR richness and clonality than uninvolved lung.

Here immunoSEQ multiplex PCR was the method, and the copy in TCRdb shows in-frame clones only, minus some. The sample has about 6,800 clones, more than 70% seen once. This CDR3 is 14 amino acids long. Germline CDR1 is MNHEY and CDR2 is SVGAGI. The germline V and J ends were trimmed by 5 bases and 7 bases, with 17 bases remaining between them. The receptor was isolated from an adult with non-small cell lung cancer. Sequenced here: tumor tissue, sampled after neoadjuvant nivolumab, alone or with ipilimumab, at or shortly before surgery. This chain joins TRBV6-5 and TRBJ1-2, with a weak D call TRBD1 (5 bases). The CDR3 reads CASSGQGGARGYTF. CDR3 in DNA: TGTGCCAGCAGTGGCCAAGGAGGGGCGCGTGGCTACACCTTC.